This T cell receptor (beta chain) was sequenced in a study of CD8 T cells in ankylosing spondylitis. Broader study findings: Disease-associated clones were reportedly significantly overrepresented in matched ankylosing spondylitis synovial fluid. It appeared that ankylosing spondylitis blood was characterized by a TCR beta motif of roughly 8 highly homologous variants. Disease-linked clones displayed a CD8+ phenotype and appeared relatively rarely in peripheral blood.

About this clonotype: The antigen is unknown.

Library preparation for TCR beta used quantitative 5'-RACE with molecular barcodes. TCRdb redid the calling of the 5' RACE reads with MiXCR, one entry per CDR3 protein. The sample yields 450,000 or so distinct CDR3 sequences, roughly 25% seen once. V trimming: 1 base; J trimming: 2 bases; junction bases outside the gene matches: 4. Germline values: CDR1 SGHRS, CDR2 YFSETQ. This CDR3 comprises 15 residues. The sample comprised blood, either unsorted or a sorted T cell fraction (not recorded which). The chain recombines TRBV5-1 with TRBJ2-3, with 7 nucleotides matching TRBD2. The origin of this receptor is a male donor with ankylosing spondylitis. The CDR3 DNA is TGCGCCAGCAGCTTGACGGGAGGTCTCACAGATACGCAGTATTTT. Translated, it gives CASSLTGGLTDTQYF.